Sequencing of this T cell receptor beta chain was carried out in a study of T-cell memory formation after mild COVID-19. Germline V lookup: CDR1 SGHRS, CDR2 YFSETQ. This CDR3 contains 15 residues. Trimming removed 5 bases from V and 7 bases from J, with 18 bases in between. As concerns this clonotype: Its antigen is unidentified.

General study findings and limits: The pre-infection memory compartment contained some responding clones, suggesting cross-reactive memory joined. Contracting CD4+ clones were located mainly in CM and EM, and CD8+ clones in EMRA. Contracting clones from day 15 to 85 showed balanced CD4/CD8; later expanders favored CD4+.

5'RACE primed at constant segments yielded TCR alpha and TCR beta cDNA libraries bearing sample barcodes and UMIs. TCRdb used MiXCR to reprocess the 5' RACE reads, holding one entry per CDR3 protein. The sample has a few hundred thousand distinct CDR3 sequences, more than 20% seen once. The rearrangement links TRBV5-1 to TRBJ1-4; D is undetermined. This clonotype originated in an adult woman who had mild COVID-19 (a few samples of this study predate the infection). Cell type and time point are not known. Sequenced sample: PBMCs or a T cell subset sorted from them (not recorded which). The CDR3 DNA sequence: TGCGCCAGCAGATTATCATCGGACCGATCTGAAAAACTGTTTTTT. It specifies CASRLSSDRSEKLFF.